This T cell receptor beta chain came from a study of CD8 T cells in ankylosing spondylitis. In regard to this clonotype: A much bigger clone sits one base away, suggesting this may be a read error.

TCRdb called the 5' RACE reads again in MiXCR, with one record for every CDR3 protein. The sample contains about 130,000 distinct CDR3 sequences, more than 6.5% of which appear only once. Looked up from germline, CDR1 is DFQATT and CDR2 is SNEGSKA (reference sequence). CDR3 size: 17 residues. The clonotype originates from a male donor with ankylosing spondylitis or in good health (not recorded which). The chain has TRBV20-1 and TRBJ2-1, with 10 positions matching TRBD2. Sequenced input: blood, either unsorted or a sorted T cell fraction (not recorded which). CDR3 loop: CCALRTSGEGSYNEQFF. The CDR3 coding sequence is TGCTGTGCTCTCCGGACTAGCGGTGAAGGGTCCTACAATGAGCAGTTCTTC.